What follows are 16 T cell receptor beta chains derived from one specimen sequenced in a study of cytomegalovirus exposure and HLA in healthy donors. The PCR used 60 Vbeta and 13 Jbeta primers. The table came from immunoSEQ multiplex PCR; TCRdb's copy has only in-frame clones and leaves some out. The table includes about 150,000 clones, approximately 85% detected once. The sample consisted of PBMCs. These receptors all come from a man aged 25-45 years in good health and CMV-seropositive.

The DNA of the CDR3 is TGTGCCAGCAGCTTGATTACTAGCGGGATAATAGACGAGCAGTACTTC. Residues: CASSLITSGIIDEQYF. This chain connects TRBV5-6 to TRBJ2-5, with TRBD2 matching 10 bases. The better agreement between TRBJ2-7 and the DNA end casts doubt on the J call. The germline gives CDR1 SGHDT, CDR2 YYEEEE. This CDR3 comprises 16 residues.

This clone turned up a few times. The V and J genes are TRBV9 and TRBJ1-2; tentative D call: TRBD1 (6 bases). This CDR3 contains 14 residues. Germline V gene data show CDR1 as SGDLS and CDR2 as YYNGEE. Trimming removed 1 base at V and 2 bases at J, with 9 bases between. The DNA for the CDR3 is TGTGCCAGCAGCGTATCAGGGGTGAACTATGGCTACACCTTC. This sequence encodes CASSVSGVNYGYTF.

The CDR3 is CASSQDPSGVGFF. The CDR3 region has the DNA TGTGCCAGCAGCCAAGATCCTAGCGGGGTGGGGTTCTTC. The genes are TRBV4-2 and TRBJ2-1, with 9 bases fitting TRBD2. V shed 0 bases and J 15 bases; nucleotides not matched to a gene: 6. The CDR3 has 13 residues. CDR1 is LGHNA, CDR2 YNFKEQ, per germline.

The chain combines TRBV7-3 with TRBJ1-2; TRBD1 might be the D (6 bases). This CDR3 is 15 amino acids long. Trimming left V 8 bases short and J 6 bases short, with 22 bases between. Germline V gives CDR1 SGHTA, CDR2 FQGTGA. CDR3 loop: CASAPGANLGDGYTF. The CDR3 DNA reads TGTGCCAGCGCTCCAGGGGCCAATCTAGGAGATGGCTACACCTTC.

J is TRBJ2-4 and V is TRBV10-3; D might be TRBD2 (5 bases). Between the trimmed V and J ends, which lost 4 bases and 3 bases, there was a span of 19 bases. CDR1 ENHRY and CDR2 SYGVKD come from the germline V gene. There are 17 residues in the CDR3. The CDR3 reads CAISGSDGGFGKNIQYF. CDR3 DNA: TGTGCCATCAGTGGTTCGGACGGAGGTTTCGGCAAAAACATTCAGTACTTC.

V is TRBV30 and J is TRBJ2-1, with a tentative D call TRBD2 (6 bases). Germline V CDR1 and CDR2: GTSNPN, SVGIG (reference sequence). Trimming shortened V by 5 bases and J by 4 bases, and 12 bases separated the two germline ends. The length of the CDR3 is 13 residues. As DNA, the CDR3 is TGTGCCTGGGGAGGGGACTCTTACAATGAGCAGTTCTTC. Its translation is CAWGGDSYNEQFF.

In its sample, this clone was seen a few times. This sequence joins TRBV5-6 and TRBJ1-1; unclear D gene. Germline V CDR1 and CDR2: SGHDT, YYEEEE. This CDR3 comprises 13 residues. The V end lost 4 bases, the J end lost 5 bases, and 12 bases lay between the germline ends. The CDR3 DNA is TGTGCCAGCAGCCCCTCATCGGGGACTGAAGCTTTCTTT. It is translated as CASSPSSGTEAFF.

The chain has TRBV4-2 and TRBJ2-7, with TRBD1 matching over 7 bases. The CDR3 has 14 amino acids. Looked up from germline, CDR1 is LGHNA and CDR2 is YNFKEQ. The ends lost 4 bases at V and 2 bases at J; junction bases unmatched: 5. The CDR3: CASSPGTETYEQYF. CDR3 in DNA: TGTGCCAGCAGCCCCGGGACAGAGACCTACGAGCAGTACTTC.

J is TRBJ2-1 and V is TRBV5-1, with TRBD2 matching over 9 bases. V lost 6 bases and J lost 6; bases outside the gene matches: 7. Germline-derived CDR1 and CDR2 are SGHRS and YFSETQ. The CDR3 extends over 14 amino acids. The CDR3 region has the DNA TGCGCCAGCACGGCTTCGGGACTAGCCAATGAGCAGTTCTTC. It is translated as CASTASGLANEQFF.

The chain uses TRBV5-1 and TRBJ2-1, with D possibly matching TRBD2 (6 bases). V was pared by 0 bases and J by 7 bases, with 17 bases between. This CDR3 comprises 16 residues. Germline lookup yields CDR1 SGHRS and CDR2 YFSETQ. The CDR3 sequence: CASSLGHRDLLNEQFF. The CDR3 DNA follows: TGCGCCAGCAGCTTGGGCCATCGGGACTTATTAAATGAGCAGTTCTTC.

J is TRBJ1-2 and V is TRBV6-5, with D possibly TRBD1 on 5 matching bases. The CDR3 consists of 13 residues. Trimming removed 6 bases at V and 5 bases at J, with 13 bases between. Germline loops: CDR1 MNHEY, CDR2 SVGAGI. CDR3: CASSLGEWYGYTF. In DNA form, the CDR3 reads TGTGCCAGCAGCCTAGGGGAATGGTATGGCTACACCTTC.

The DNA for the CDR3 is TGTGCCAGCAGTTCCGGACAGCCTTACACTGAAGCTTTCTTT. It translates to CASSSGQPYTEAFF. V is TRBV2 and J is TRBJ1-1; D perhaps matches TRBD1 (6 bases). Germline values: CDR1 SNHLY, CDR2 FYNNEI. The CDR3 covers 14 residues. Trimming left V 5 bases short and J 3 bases short, with 13 bases between.

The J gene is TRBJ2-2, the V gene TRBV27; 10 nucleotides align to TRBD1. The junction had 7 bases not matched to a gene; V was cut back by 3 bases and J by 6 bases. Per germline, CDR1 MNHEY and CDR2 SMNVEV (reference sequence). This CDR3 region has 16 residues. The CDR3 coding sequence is TGTGCCAGCAGTTTCCTGGGGACAGGGGTCCCCGGGGAGCTGTTTTTT. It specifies CASSFLGTGVPGELFF.

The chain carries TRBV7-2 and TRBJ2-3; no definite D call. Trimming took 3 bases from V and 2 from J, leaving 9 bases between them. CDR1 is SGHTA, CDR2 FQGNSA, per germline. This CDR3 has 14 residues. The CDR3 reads CASSFRVDTDTQYF. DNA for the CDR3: TGTGCCAGCAGCTTCCGGGTCGACACAGATACGCAGTATTTT.

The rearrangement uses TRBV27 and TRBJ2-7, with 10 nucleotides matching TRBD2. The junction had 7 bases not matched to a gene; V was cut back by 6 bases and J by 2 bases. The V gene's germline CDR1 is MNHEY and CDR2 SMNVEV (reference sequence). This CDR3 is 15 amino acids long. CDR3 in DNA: TGTGCCAGCAGCCTAAGCGGGAGGGGAGCCTACGAGCAGTACGTC. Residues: CASSLSGRGAYEQYV.

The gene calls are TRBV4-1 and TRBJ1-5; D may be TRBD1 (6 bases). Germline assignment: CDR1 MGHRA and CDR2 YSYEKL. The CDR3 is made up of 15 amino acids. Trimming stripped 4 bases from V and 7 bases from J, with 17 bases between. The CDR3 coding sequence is TGCGCCAGCAGCCCCCATGTGGAGGGGGGGCAGCCCCAGCATTTT. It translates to CASSPHVEGGQPQHF.